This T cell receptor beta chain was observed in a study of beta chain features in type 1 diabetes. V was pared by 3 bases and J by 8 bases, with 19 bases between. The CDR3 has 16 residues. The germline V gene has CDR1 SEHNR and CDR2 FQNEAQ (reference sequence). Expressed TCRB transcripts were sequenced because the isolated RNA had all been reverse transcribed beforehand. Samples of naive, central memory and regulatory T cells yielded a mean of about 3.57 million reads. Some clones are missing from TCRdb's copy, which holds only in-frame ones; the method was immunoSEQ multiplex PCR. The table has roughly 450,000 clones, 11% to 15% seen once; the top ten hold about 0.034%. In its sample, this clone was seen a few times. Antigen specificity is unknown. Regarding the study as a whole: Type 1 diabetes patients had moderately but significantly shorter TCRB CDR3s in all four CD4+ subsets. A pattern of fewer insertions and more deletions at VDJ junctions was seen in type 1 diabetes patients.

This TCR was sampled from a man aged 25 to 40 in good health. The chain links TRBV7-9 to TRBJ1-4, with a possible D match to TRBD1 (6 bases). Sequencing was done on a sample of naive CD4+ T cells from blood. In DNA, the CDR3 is TGTGCCAGCAGCTTTGCCCTCAGGGGCGCAACCGAAAAACTGTTTTTT. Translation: CASSFALRGATEKLFF. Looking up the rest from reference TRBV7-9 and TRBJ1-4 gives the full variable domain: DTGVSQNPRHKITKRGQNVTFRCDPISEHNRLYWYRQTLGQGPEFLTYFQNEAQLEKSRLLSDRFSAERPKGSFSTLEIQRTEQGDSAMYLCASSFALRGATEKLFFGSGTQLSVL.